The 27 T cell receptor beta chains listed next were all sequenced from one sample in a study of blood T cell repertoires in COVID-19. The assay was immunoSEQ multiplex PCR, and TCRdb's table has in-frame clones only and misses some. The sample includes about 97,000 clones, more than 90% of them seen just once. The sequenced material came from peripheral blood. These receptors all stem from a man in his late teens or twenties with acute or convalescent COVID-19.

The V gene is TRBV11-2, the J gene TRBJ1-4; D is uncertain. The CDR3 consists of 16 residues. Trimming removed 5 bases from V and 3 bases from J, with 16 bases in between. Germline V lookup: CDR1 SGHAT, CDR2 FQNNGV. CDR3 in amino acids: CASSAGRDKANEKLFF. CDR3 in DNA: TGTGCCAGCAGCGCTGGCCGGGATAAGGCTAATGAAAAACTGTTTTTT.

The chain combines TRBV7-8 with TRBJ1-2; TRBD1 matches at 7 bases. CDR3 length equals 14 residues. From germline, CDR1 is SGHVS and CDR2 FQNEAQ. J lost 6 bases, V lost 3 bases, and 7 bases had no gene match. In DNA, the CDR3 is TGTGCCAGCAGCTTTTACCAGGGGGAGGATGGCTACACCTTC. Encoded protein: CASSFYQGEDGYTF.

The chain carries TRBV25-1 and TRBJ1-5; unclear D gene. This CDR3 is built from 15 residues. Trimming pared 1 base from V and 6 bases from J, leaving 13 bases between. CDR1 and CDR2 from the germline V gene are MGHDK and SYGVNS. For the CDR3, the DNA is TGTGCCAGCAGTGAATTTCGGGATTCCGTTCAGCCCCAGCATTTT. This gives the protein CASSEFRDSVQPQHF. The variable domain in full, with the rest retrieved from reference TRBV25-1 and TRBJ1-5, is EADIYQTPRYLVIGTGKKITLECSQTMGHDKMYWYQQDPGMELHLIHYSYGVNSTEKGDLSSESTVSRIRTEHFPLTLESARPSHTSQYLCASSEFRDSVQPQHFGDGTRLSIL.

The V and J genes are TRBV7-9 and TRBJ1-4; 8 bases line up with TRBD1. The length of the CDR3 is 15 residues. Germline assignment: CDR1 SEHNR and CDR2 FQNEAQ (reference sequence). V trimming: 5 bases; J trimming: 8 bases; junction bases outside the gene matches: 10. The CDR3 sequence is CASSQGTGEREKLFF. For the CDR3, the DNA is TGTGCCAGCAGCCAAGGGACAGGTGAAAGGGAAAAACTGTTTTTT.

The chain has TRBV7-9 and TRBJ1-1; D might be TRBD1 (5 bases). This CDR3 region has 14 residues. The V and J ends lost 4 bases and 11 bases respectively, with 20 bases between them. Germline V CDR1 and CDR2: SEHNR, FQNEAQ (reference sequence). In nucleotides, the CDR3 is TGTGCCAGCAGCTCCTCGGGGGTGAGGGAGGTGGCTTTCTTT. As protein: CASSSSGVREVAFF.

The sample holds one count of this clone. The chain recombines TRBV25-1 with TRBJ2-5; TRBD2 is a possible D gene (7 bases). Germline V lookup: CDR1 MGHDK, CDR2 SYGVNS. The CDR3 loop spans 13 amino acids. V was cut by 2 bases and J by 5 bases, with 9 bases left in between. The CDR3 bases are TGTGCCAGCAGTGAAAGGGGGGGGGAGACCCAGTACTTC. Its protein product is CASSERGGETQYF.

This chain joins TRBV18 and TRBJ2-3; 7 bases align to TRBD2. CDR3 length: 15 residues. J gave up 0 bases and V 3 bases, and 3 bases lay outside the gene matches. Per the germline V gene, CDR1 is KGHSH and CDR2 is LQKENI. The DNA of the CDR3 is TGTGCCAGCTCACCGGCTAGCGGCAGCACAGATACGCAGTATTTT. The encoded protein is CASSPASGSTDTQYF. Using reference TRBV18 and TRBJ2-3 for the parts outside the CDR3, the full variable domain is NAGVMQNPRHLVRRRGQEARLRCSPMKGHSHVYWYRQLPEEGLKFMVYLQKENIIDESGMPKERFSAEFPKEGPSILRIQQVVRGDSAAYFCASSPASGSTDTQYFGPGTRLTVL.

This chain connects TRBV6-5 to TRBJ2-5; perhaps TRBD2 as D (6 bases). V lost 5 bases and J 5 bases, leaving 15 bases between the germline ends. CDR3 length: 14 residues. Germline-derived CDR1 and CDR2 are MNHEY and SVGAGI. CDR3 in amino acids: CASSTGPGEETQYF. DNA for the CDR3: TGTGCCAGCAGTACCGGACCGGGGGAGGAGACCCAGTACTTC.

The J gene is TRBJ2-1, the V gene TRBV12-3 or TRBV12-4; no firm D call. This CDR3 comprises 11 residues. Deletions cut 4 bases from V and 12 bases from J, with 10 bases between. The CDR3 here is CASSSTTPQFF. The CDR3 DNA reads as TGTGCCAGCAGTTCCACAACCCCGCAGTTCTTC.

The CDR3 DNA reads TGTGCCAGTAGTATCACAGGGGGGATGAACACTGAAGCTTTCTTT. This sequence encodes CASSITGGMNTEAFF. The rearrangement links TRBV19 to TRBJ1-1; 8 nucleotides agree with TRBD1. The germline CDR1 and CDR2 sequences are LNHDA and SQIVND (reference sequence). This CDR3 comprises 15 residues. The junction had 3 bases not matched to a gene; V was cut back by 3 bases and J by 0 bases.

This clone was picked up a small number of times. The chain employs TRBV11-2 and TRBJ2-7; a weak D match, TRBD2 (5 bases). This CDR3 spans 15 amino acids. V lost 2 bases and J lost 2, with 13 bases in between. Germline CDR1 reads SGHAT; CDR2 reads FQNNGV. As DNA, the CDR3 is TGTGCCAGCAGCTTATATTTGGGGAGAGCCTACGAGCAGTACTTC. This sequence encodes CASSLYLGRAYEQYF. Using reference TRBV11-2 and TRBJ2-7 for the parts outside the CDR3, the full variable domain is EAGVAQSPRYKIIEKRQSVAFWCNPISGHATLYWYQQILGQGPKLLIQFQNNGVVDDSQLPKDRFSAERLKGVDSTLKIQPAKLEDSAVYLCASSLYLGRAYEQYFGPGTRLTVT.

The chain combines TRBV3-1 (or the pseudogene TRBV3-2) with TRBJ2-2; 8 bases map to TRBD2. Germline V gene data show CDR1 as LGHDT and CDR2 as YNNKEL (reference sequence). Germline trimming cut 4 bases from V and 5 bases from J; bases unmatched to any gene: 0. The CDR3 spans 13 residues. The CDR3 protein is CASSRGRTGELFF. CDR3 DNA sequence: TGTGCCAGCAGCCGCGGGAGGACCGGGGAGCTGTTTTTT.

The V call is TRBV5-1, the J call TRBJ2-5; possibly TRBD2 for D (6 bases). Per germline, CDR1 SGHRS and CDR2 YFSETQ. V lost 9 bases to trimming and J lost 5 bases, with 17 bases between them. There are 13 residues in the CDR3. The CDR3 sequence is CATSSAAGETQYF. The DNA of the CDR3 is TGCGCCACCTCCTCGGCGGCGGGGGAGACCCAGTACTTC.

The chain carries TRBV24-1 and TRBJ1-5; D remains unclear. Trimming cost V 6 bases and J 6 bases, with 35 bases left between them. The CDR3 extends over 21 amino acids. CDR1 KGHDR and CDR2 SFDVKD come from the germline V gene. The CDR3 DNA is TGTGCCACCAGTAGATGGGCTCGGGATGGGCAAGGCAAAGGGTTGGGTCAGCCCCAGCATTTT. It specifies CATSRWARDGQGKGLGQPQHF.

The chain uses TRBV27 and TRBJ2-1; 9 bases match TRBD2. V lost 7 bases and J lost 2; bases outside the gene matches: 3. CDR1 is MNHEY, CDR2 SMNVEV, per germline (reference sequence). The CDR3 is 14 amino acids. The CDR3 protein is CASTWTSAYNEQFF. The CDR3 nucleotides read TGTGCCAGCACCTGGACTAGCGCCTACAATGAGCAGTTCTTC.

This clone was recorded once. The V call is TRBV5-1, the J call TRBJ2-7; perhaps TRBD1 as D (6 bases). Per germline, CDR1 SGHRS and CDR2 YFSETQ. CDR3 length: 19 amino acids. V dropped 4 bases and J dropped 0 bases, with 26 bases sitting between them. DNA for the CDR3: TGCGCCAGCAGCCCCTTATGGGGGCTGACCCTCTCTAGCTCCTACGAGCAGTACTTC. As protein: CASSPLWGLTLSSSYEQYF. The full variable domain, with the rest looked up from reference TRBV5-1 and TRBJ2-7, is KAGVTQTPRYLIKTRGQQVTLSCSPISGHRSVSWYQQTPGQGLQFLFEYFSETQRNKGNFPGRFSGRQFSNSRSEMNVSTLELGDSALYLCASSPLWGLTLSSSYEQYFGPGTRLTVT.

J is TRBJ2-7 and V is TRBV11-2; D might be TRBD1 (6 bases). Germline V gene sequence: CDR1 SGHAT, CDR2 FQNNGV. The V and J ends lost 6 bases and 3 bases respectively, with 12 bases between them. The CDR3 extends over 13 amino acids. The CDR3 loop reads CASSFQGYYEQYF. The CDR3 DNA reads as TGTGCCAGCAGTTTCCAGGGGTACTACGAGCAGTACTTC.

The rearrangement links TRBV6-2 or TRBV6-3 to TRBJ1-2; tentatively, D is TRBD1 (5 bases). This CDR3 is built from 14 residues. CDR1 and CDR2 from the germline V gene are MNHEY and SVGEGT. Deletions cut 6 bases from V and 4 bases from J, with 15 bases between. The CDR3 sequence is CASSPESGGYGYTF. The DNA for the CDR3 is TGTGCCAGCAGCCCCGAATCCGGGGGCTATGGCTACACCTTC.

The rearrangement joins TRBV6-5 to TRBJ2-3, with 14 bases lining up with TRBD2. The V gene's germline CDR1 is MNHEY and CDR2 SVGAGI. Unmatched junction bases numbered 8, after V lost 4 bases and J lost 8 bases. This CDR3 is 16 amino acids long. The CDR3 nucleotides read TGTGCCAGCAGTTTGGGACTAGCGGGAGTGAAGGGTACGCAGTATTTT. It translates to CASSLGLAGVKGTQYF.

This clone was observed a single time. This chain uses TRBV7-9 with TRBJ1-1; weak D call: TRBD1 (5 bases). Trimming took off 5 bases at V and 2 bases at J, with 21 bases between the two ends. The CDR3 totals 17 residues. Per germline, CDR1 SEHNR and CDR2 FQNEAQ (reference sequence). CDR3 DNA: TGTGCCAGCAGCACATCCTTAATCGGGGGAAGCAACACTGAAGCTTTCTTT. Translating gives CASSTSLIGGSNTEAFF.

On this clone: The same CDR3 arises from other DNA sequences in this sample as well. The chain couples TRBV5-1 to TRBJ2-2, with D tentatively TRBD2 (5 bases). The CDR3 runs 14 residues. Trimming left V 0 bases short and J 2 bases short, with 5 bases between. Per germline, CDR1 SGHRS and CDR2 YFSETQ. CDR3: CASSLGTNTGELFF. The CDR3 nucleotides are TGCGCCAGCAGCTTGGGGACTAACACCGGGGAGCTGTTTTTT.

The chain couples TRBV4-1 to TRBJ2-7; TRBD1 agrees at 12 bases. Germline assignment: CDR1 MGHRA and CDR2 YSYEKL. V lost 6 bases and J lost 3; bases outside the gene matches: 6. This CDR3 region has 15 residues. The CDR3 region has the DNA TGCGCCAGCAGTACAGGGACAGGGGGCTACTACGAGCAGTACTTC. Amino acids: CASSTGTGGYYEQYF.

The chain links TRBV6-2 or TRBV6-3 to TRBJ2-7, with TRBD2 matching over 7 bases. V shed 5 bases and J 4 bases; nucleotides not matched to a gene: 11. Germline V gene lookup returns CDR1 MNHEY and CDR2 SVGEGT. The CDR3 is 15 residues long. The CDR3 is CASSSRAGMIYEQYF. In DNA form, the CDR3 reads TGTGCCAGCAGTAGTCGAGCGGGAATGATATACGAGCAGTACTTC.

The gene calls are TRBV5-1 and TRBJ1-6; a possible D gene is TRBD1 (5 bases). V shed 4 bases and J shed 7 bases, with 9 bases lying between them. The CDR3 contains 13 residues. Germline assignment: CDR1 SGHRS and CDR2 YFSETQ. CDR3 nucleotide sequence: TGCGCCAGCAGCCCGGGGGGGAATTCACCCCTCCACTTT. Encoded protein: CASSPGGNSPLHF.

V is TRBV5-1 and J is TRBJ2-3; 7 bases align to TRBD2. This CDR3 contains 17 residues. V lost 5 bases and J lost 3; bases outside the gene matches: 15. CDR1 and CDR2 (germline): SGHRS, YFSETQ. This CDR3 is CASSIEGGGSKTDTQYF. In DNA, the CDR3 is TGCGCCAGCAGTATAGAAGGCGGCGGGAGTAAGACAGATACGCAGTATTTT.

V and J are TRBV4-1 and TRBJ2-2, with 11 bases lining up with TRBD2. The trim removed 4 bases at V and 4 bases at J, leaving 5 bases unmatched. Germline values: CDR1 MGHRA, CDR2 YSYEKL. The CDR3 consists of 16 residues. The CDR3 here is CASSLRLAGTTGELFF. CDR3 sequence (DNA): TGCGCCAGCAGCCTGCGACTAGCGGGGACCACCGGGGAGCTGTTTTTT.

J is TRBJ2-7 and V is TRBV5-1, with D possibly TRBD1 on 5 matching bases. From germline, CDR1 is SGHRS and CDR2 YFSETQ. CDR3 length equals 15 residues. Trimming took 4 bases from V and 1 from J, leaving 15 bases between them. CDR3 DNA sequence: TGCGCCAGCAGCACCAGACAGTTCCCTTCCTACGAGCAGTACTTC. It is translated as CASSTRQFPSYEQYF.